The clone carrying this T cell receptor beta chain was observed a few times. The CDR3 runs to 15 residues. Original data processing: Reference gene primers were amplified, and this amplification served to estimate nucleated cell counts. Only in-frame clones appear in the TCRdb table, and some are missing; sequencing was by immunoSEQ multiplex PCR. Clonal size and the V and J genes are those of that table, whereas D and trimming came from the DNA. The table has tens of thousands of clones, around 86% seen once. This record comes from a study of blood T cell repertoires in COVID-19. The chain recombines TRBV21-1 with TRBJ1-5. TRBV21-1 is labeled a pseudogene. The TCR was taken from a man aged 60 to 69 with active COVID-19. Sequenced sample: peripheral blood. CDR3 amino acids: CATPLGVRRAQPQHF. The CDR3 DNA reads as TGTGCCACTCCGCTTGGGGTCAGGAGGGCTCAGCCCCAGCATTTT.